The present T cell receptor (beta chain) was sequenced within a study of blood T cell repertoires in COVID-19. This table comes from immunoSEQ multiplex PCR, and its TCRdb copy is limited to in-frame clones, with some not included. The table records approximately 310,000 clones, around 85% of them present only once. In the 2 weeks before study entry, exposed participants met a COVID-19 case, which was PCR-confirmed or clinician-diagnosed. The CDR3 has 19 residues. The germline gives CDR1 SNHLY, CDR2 FYNNEI. Germline trimming cut 2 bases from V and 1 base from J; bases unmatched to any gene: 16. This clone was detected only once.

This clonotype originated in a woman in her thirties who had been exposed to COVID-19. The J gene is TRBJ1-1, the V gene TRBV2; 7 bases are shared with TRBD1. The sample consisted of PBMCs or T cells enriched from blood (not recorded which). The CDR3 nucleotides read TGTGCCAGCAGTGAATTTGGGCCGGGACAGCACATTCCGAACACTGAAGCTTTCTTT. Protein product: CASSEFGPGQHIPNTEAFF.